A selection of T cell receptor beta chains follows, all from one sample in a study of T cell changes during pregnancy in multiple sclerosis. The table came from immunoSEQ multiplex PCR; TCRdb's copy has only in-frame clones and leaves some out. The sample holds about 89,000 clones, nearly 95% seen once. The input for sequencing was peripheral blood, taken after pregnancy. The receptor source for this set is a female donor in good health, enrolled as a control in a pregnancy study. Both conserved end residues are part of each CDR3. A D gene is named only where the DNA matches it firmly.

d_gene: .
v_gene: TRBV9
CDR3aa: CASSPRDGGRWASSEQYF

d_gene: .
v_gene: TRBV2
CDR3aa: CASSRRRNEKLFF

d_gene: TRBD2
v_gene: TRBV28
CDR3aa: CASSLSFSGRAREQYF

d_gene: .
v_gene: TRBV19
CDR3aa: CASSPNGGEAFF

d_gene: .
v_gene: TRBV29-1
CDR3aa: CSGLAGETQYF

d_gene: TRBD1
v_gene: TRBV4-2
CDR3aa: CASSQGPRQGAGNTIYF

d_gene: TRBD1
v_gene: TRBV6-5
CDR3aa: CASSPRAGGNTEAFF

d_gene: .
v_gene: TRBV5-1
CDR3aa: CASSFGAGSPDHYEQYF

d_gene: TRBD1
v_gene: TRBV2
CDR3aa: CASSGFGTGYNEQFF

d_gene: TRBD1
v_gene: TRBV2
CDR3aa: CASSEFGTDSYEQYF

d_gene: .
v_gene: TRBV7-9
CDR3aa: CASSLEGGLAKNIQYF

d_gene: TRBD2
v_gene: TRBV28
CDR3aa: CASSLASGPQETQYF

d_gene: TRBD1
v_gene: TRBV7-9
CDR3aa: CASSPRDRTYGYTF

d_gene: .
v_gene: TRBV27
CDR3aa: CASSPLSPAGELFF

d_gene: .
v_gene: TRBV23-1
CDR3aa: CASTPTQDYGYTF

d_gene: TRBD1
v_gene: TRBV6-1
CDR3aa: CASSETTGGSYEQYF

d_gene: .
v_gene: TRBV2
CDR3aa: CASSLGLYNEQFF

d_gene: TRBD2
v_gene: TRBV10-3
CDR3aa: CAISLADNYEQYF

d_gene: .
v_gene: TRBV5-1
CDR3aa: CASSLEGRGALGGNTIYF

d_gene: .
v_gene: TRBV5-1
CDR3aa: CASSSNTGELFF

d_gene: .
v_gene: TRBV5-5
CDR3aa: CASSLLEPYEQYF

d_gene: TRBD1
v_gene: TRBV29-1
CDR3aa: CSVLDTGGAGNTIYF

d_gene: TRBD1
v_gene: TRBV7-9
CDR3aa: CASSPRTRTGDTGELFF

d_gene: .
v_gene: TRBV28
CDR3aa: CASSLAGSGQPQHF

d_gene: TRBD2
v_gene: TRBV19
CDR3aa: CASRGHSGRKTPWSTDTQYF

d_gene: .
v_gene: TRBV7-9
CDR3aa: CASSRGSGANVLTF

d_gene: .
v_gene: TRBV28
CDR3aa: CAGQSSNQPQHF

d_gene: TRBD1
v_gene: TRBV5-1
CDR3aa: CASSLDGQGAADTQYF

d_gene: TRBD2
v_gene: TRBV6-1
CDR3aa: CASSEPGLAGVLNEQFF

d_gene: .
v_gene: TRBV5-4
CDR3aa: CASSLRSGYEQYF

d_gene: TRBD1
v_gene: TRBV9
CDR3aa: CASSVSRDRVSGANVLTF

d_gene: .
v_gene: TRBV4-1
CDR3aa: CASSRGGAETYEQYF

d_gene: .
v_gene: TRBV4-1
CDR3aa: CASSQAGGVETQYF

d_gene: .
v_gene: TRBV5-1
CDR3aa: CASSPLTGGNTEAFF

d_gene: .
v_gene: TRBV6-6
CDR3aa: CASTPRAGSAEAFF

d_gene: .
v_gene: TRBV6-1
CDR3aa: CASCVGGSGNTIYF

d_gene: TRBD1
v_gene: TRBV29-1
CDR3aa: CSVNRGQETQYF

d_gene: .
v_gene: TRBV28
CDR3aa: CASREGYQETQYF

d_gene: .
v_gene: TRBV23-1
CDR3aa: CASQQCLCEGDTEAFF

d_gene: .
v_gene: TRBV5-5
CDR3aa: CASSLAELNTEAFF

d_gene: .
v_gene: TRBV28
CDR3aa: CASSLSAGMNTEAFF

d_gene: TRBD1
v_gene: TRBV7-2
CDR3aa: CASSLVGTGDQPQHF

d_gene: .
v_gene: TRBV28
CDR3aa: CASSSQARRDRSYEQYF

d_gene: TRBD1
v_gene: TRBV29-1
CDR3aa: CSVAGQGYEQYF

d_gene: TRBD1
v_gene: TRBV5-6
CDR3aa: CASSLGQGGPEAFF

d_gene: .
v_gene: TRBV6-6
CDR3aa: CASSYPQAGELFF

d_gene: .
v_gene: TRBV9
CDR3aa: CASSARKAEYNEQFF

d_gene: .
v_gene: TRBV15
CDR3aa: CATSREGTPGYEQYF

d_gene: .
v_gene: TRBV7-2
CDR3aa: CASSLARHTLNYGYTF

d_gene: .
v_gene: TRBV6-5
CDR3aa: CASSSLSQGNTGELFF

d_gene: .
v_gene: TRBV29-1
CDR3aa: CSVGGRNAHTQYF

d_gene: TRBD2
v_gene: TRBV10-3
CDR3aa: CAISLAGGGETQYF

d_gene: TRBD1
v_gene: TRBV5-1
CDR3aa: CASSLPRDRGFRTRDTDTQYF

d_gene: TRBD2
v_gene: TRBV27
CDR3aa: CASSSGARGVSEQYF

d_gene: TRBD2
v_gene: TRBV5-4
CDR3aa: CASSPDASGSYNEQFF

d_gene: TRBD1
v_gene: TRBV25-1
CDR3aa: CASSPGTGFGYTF

d_gene: .
v_gene: TRBV9
CDR3aa: CASSPAADQETQYF

d_gene: TRBD2
v_gene: TRBV5-1
CDR3aa: CASSYQTSGSSTDTQYF

d_gene: .
v_gene: TRBV29-1
CDR3aa: CSVDFSEKLFF

d_gene: .
v_gene: TRBV11-2
CDR3aa: CASSLGRLNEQFF